These 18 T cell receptor beta chains came from one sample sequenced in a study of OX40 agonist ivuxolimab in advanced cancers. Assay: immunoSEQ multiplex PCR; the TCRdb copy retains only in-frame clones and omits some. The sample consists of more than 80,000 clones, around nine tenths of them appearing once. This specimen consisted of CD4+ or CD8+ T cells sorted from blood, obtained in a trial of the OX40 agonist ivuxolimab. The receptors shown here come from an adult with an advanced solid tumor such as melanoma, head and neck, liver or kidney cancer.

The V gene is TRBV5-1, the J gene TRBJ1-1, with a weak D call TRBD1 (6 bases). Germline CDR1 reads SGHRS; CDR2 reads YFSETQ. CDR3 length: 13 residues. Trimming removed 4 bases at V and 4 bases at J, with 11 bases between. The CDR3 DNA sequence: TGCGCCAGCAGCGAAAGGGGGGGCACTGAAGCTTTCTTT. The encoded protein is CASSERGGTEAFF.

The chain is built from TRBV25-1 and TRBJ2-1, with a possible D match to TRBD2 (5 bases). The V gene lost 4 bases and the J gene lost 8 bases, with 15 bases spanning the gap. The CDR3 length is 14 residues. Germline values: CDR1 MGHDK, CDR2 SYGVNS. The CDR3 bases are TGTGCCAGCAGTGGTGGGAGTAGCGACTATGAGCAGTTCTTC. Its translation is CASSGGSSDYEQFF.

The gene calls are TRBV6-1 and TRBJ1-6; D not certain. The CDR3 spans 14 residues. Trimming removed 7 bases at V and 9 bases at J, with 16 bases between. CDR1 MNHNS and CDR2 SASEGT come from the germline V gene. CDR3 sequence reads: CASTLESLVSPLHF. The CDR3 nucleotides read TGTGCCAGCACCCTCGAGTCGTTGGTTTCACCCCTCCACTTT.

The CDR3: CASSLGQNYGYTF. The CDR3 DNA sequence: TGTGCCAGCAGTTTGGGACAGAACTATGGCTACACCTTC. The genes are TRBV28 and TRBJ1-2; the match to TRBD1 covers 7 bases. The CDR3 loop spans 13 amino acids. Trimming cost V 3 bases and J 2 bases; bases outside gene matches: 0. Germline assignment: CDR1 MDHEN and CDR2 SYDVKM.

The chain carries TRBV6-5 and TRBJ2-7, with 8 bases fitting TRBD1. V lost 8 bases, J lost 2 bases, and 2 bases stayed unmatched. Germline values: CDR1 MNHEY, CDR2 SVGAGI. This CDR3 has 12 amino acids. CDR3 residues: CASQGQAYEQYF. The CDR3 DNA reads TGTGCCAGCCAGGGACAGGCCTACGAGCAGTACTTC.

V is TRBV7-2 and J is TRBJ2-7, with TRBD1 matching 8 bases. Germline-derived CDR1 and CDR2 are SGHTA and FQGNSA. The CDR3 has 17 amino acids. Trimming cost V 3 bases and J 3 bases; bases outside gene matches: 13. CDR3 residues: CASSFKWTQGAVYEQYF. The CDR3 coding sequence is TGTGCCAGCAGCTTCAAGTGGACCCAGGGGGCCGTCTACGAGCAGTACTTC.

This chain connects TRBV28 to TRBJ2-7; 11 nucleotides match TRBD1. This CDR3 has 15 amino acids. Unmatched junction bases numbered 4, after V lost 6 bases and J lost 0 bases. The germline gives CDR1 MDHEN, CDR2 SYDVKM. CDR3 protein: CASRRDRGTSYEQYF. DNA for the CDR3: TGTGCCAGCAGAAGGGACAGGGGGACCTCCTACGAGCAGTACTTC.

The chain is built from TRBV5-4 and TRBJ1-2, with TRBD1 matching 8 bases. V lost 4 bases, J lost 2 bases, and 4 bases stayed unmatched. This CDR3 has 14 amino acids. From germline, CDR1 is SGHNT and CDR2 YYREEE (reference sequence). The CDR3 DNA is TGTGCCAGCAGCGTGGACAGGGCCAACTATGGCTACACCTTC. Its protein product is CASSVDRANYGYTF.

The chain joins TRBV28 to TRBJ2-7; TRBD2 agrees at 8 bases. CDR1 is MDHEN, CDR2 SYDVKM, per germline. CDR3 length: 14 residues. V was clipped by 2 bases and J by 6 bases; unmatched bases: 6. The CDR3 DNA is TGTGCCAGCAGTTTAACGGGCGGGAGGCGCGAGCAGTACTTC. It translates to CASSLTGGRREQYF.

The chain uses TRBV5-4 and TRBJ1-3, with D unresolved. The CDR3 is 16 amino acids. The germline gives CDR1 SGHNT, CDR2 YYREEE (reference sequence). V was shortened by 5 bases and J by 1 base, with 16 bases between the two germline ends. CDR3 in amino acids: CASSPTQARSGNTIYF. As DNA, the CDR3 is TGTGCCAGCAGTCCCACCCAAGCCCGATCTGGAAACACCATATATTTT.

This sequence joins TRBV6-1 and TRBJ1-2, with D possibly matching TRBD1 (6 bases). V gave up 6 bases and J gave up 8 bases, with 16 bases separating them. The CDR3 loop spans 13 amino acids. CDR1 is MNHNS and CDR2 is SASEGT in the germline V gene. The CDR3, as DNA: TGTGCCAGCAGACCTACAGGGTTGGAGGGCTACACCTTC. Encoded protein: CASRPTGLEGYTF.

The chain joins TRBV7-8 to TRBJ2-5; 7 bases map to TRBD2. With 0 bases clipped from V and 5 bases from J, the junction kept 3 bases outside the gene matches. Per germline, CDR1 SGHVS and CDR2 FQNEAQ. The CDR3 spans 14 residues. The CDR3 DNA reads TGTGCCAGCAGCTTAGCGGGAGGGGTCGAGACCCAGTACTTC. Protein: CASSLAGGVETQYF. The full variable domain, with the rest looked up from reference TRBV7-8 and TRBJ2-5, is GAGVSQSPRYKVAKRGQDVALRCDPISGHVSLFWYQQALGQGPEFLTYFQNEAQLDKSGLPSDRFFAERPEGSVSTLKIQRTQQEDSAVYLCASSLAGGVETQYFGPGTRLLVL.

This chain connects TRBV9 to TRBJ2-3; D gene unclear. The CDR3 is 16 amino acids. Germline V gene data show CDR1 as SGDLS and CDR2 as YYNGEE. Trimming pared 3 bases from V and 2 bases from J, leaving 16 bases between. This CDR3 reads CASSATDWSNTDTQYF. Here the CDR3 DNA reads TGTGCCAGCAGCGCGACCGACTGGTCTAACACAGATACGCAGTATTTT.

The chain is built from TRBV19 and TRBJ1-5; a possible D gene is TRBD1 (6 bases). Germline CDR1 is LNHDA and CDR2 is SQIVND (reference sequence). With 3 bases removed from V and 2 bases from J, the gap between germline ends came to 14 bases. CDR3 length: 16 residues. The CDR3 protein is CASSMETRGGNQPQHF. CDR3 sequence (DNA): TGTGCCAGTAGTATGGAGACCAGGGGAGGCAATCAGCCCCAGCATTTT.

This chain connects TRBV28 to TRBJ2-2; D unresolved. Germline CDR1 and CDR2: MDHEN and SYDVKM. Trimming left V 5 bases short and J 3 bases short, with 13 bases between. This CDR3 is 15 amino acids long. The CDR3 region has the DNA TGTGCCAGCAGTACCGACGGTCTCTACACCGGGGAGCTGTTTTTT. Translation gives CASSTDGLYTGELFF.

The chain has TRBV7-2 and TRBJ2-1; 10 bases are a match to TRBD2. The CDR3 extends over 15 amino acids. Germline V CDR1 and CDR2: SGHTA, FQGNSA. V was pared by 2 bases and J by 4 bases, with 2 bases of the junction left unmatched. Here the CDR3 DNA reads TGTGCCAGCAGCTTAACTAGCGGGAATTACAATGAGCAGTTCTTC. It specifies CASSLTSGNYNEQFF.

This clone was counted a few times. In DNA, the CDR3 is TGTGCCAGCAGCCAACTAGCGGGAGTGCGCGAGCAGTACTTC. This encodes CASSQLAGVREQYF. The chain uses TRBV14 and TRBJ2-5, with 10 bases fitting TRBD2. TRBJ2-7 explains the end of the DNA better; the J call may be wrong. The CDR3 has 14 residues. Germline V gene data show CDR1 as SGHDN and CDR2 as FVKESK.

This chain links TRBV7-2 with TRBJ2-5; 11 bases map to TRBD2. V lost 9 bases to trimming and J lost 1 base; unmatched junction nucleotides: 7. The CDR3 sequence is 15 residues long. Germline V CDR1 and CDR2: SGHTA, FQGNSA. CDR3 bases: TGTGCCAGAGGATTAGCGGGAGGGCCCCAAGAGACCCAGTACTTC. Protein: CARGLAGGPQETQYF. The full variable domain, with the rest looked up from reference TRBV7-2 and TRBJ2-5, is GAGVSQSPSNKVTEKGKDVELRCDPISGHTALYWYRQSLGQGLEFLIYFQGNSAPDKSGLPSDRFSAERTGGSVSTLTIQRTQQEDSAVYLCARGLAGGPQETQYFGPGTRLLVL.